The 2 T cell receptor beta chains given below trace back to one sample, sequenced in a study of blood T cell repertoires in COVID-19. Method: immunoSEQ multiplex PCR; TCRdb's copy keeps in-frame clones and lacks some. The repertoire holds roughly 200,000 clones, around 85% seen once, with over 9.5% in the top ten. The sequencing sample was made of peripheral blood. These receptors were collected from a human donor with active or convalescent COVID-19. The donor label of this sample is uncertain.

The V gene is TRBV7-8, the J gene TRBJ2-1, with 9 positions matching TRBD2. Germline-derived CDR1 and CDR2 are SGHVS and FQNEAQ. The CDR3 covers 15 residues. V lost 5 bases to trimming and J lost 7 bases; unmatched junction nucleotides: 9. For the CDR3, the DNA is TGTGCCAGCAGCCATATAGCGGGAGTGGGGAATGAGCAGTTCTTC. It yields the protein CASSHIAGVGNEQFF.

V gene TRBV6-2 or TRBV6-3 combines with J gene TRBJ1-1; no clear D. V lost 5 bases and J 6 bases, leaving 16 bases between the germline ends. The CDR3 length is 14 residues. Germline lookup yields CDR1 MNHEY and CDR2 SVGEGT. The CDR3 here is CASSPLVRSPEAFF. The DNA for the CDR3 is TGTGCCAGCAGTCCCCTTGTGAGGAGCCCTGAAGCTTTCTTT.